This entry lists 14 T cell receptor beta chains sequenced from one sample in a study of neurological immune-mediated disorders. TCRdb redid the calling of the 5' RACE reads with MiXCR, one entry per CDR3 protein. The repertoire includes roughly 100,000 distinct CDR3 sequences, 3.5% to 4% of them detected once, and under 6.5% sits in the top ten. Sequenced input: PBMCs. All receptors come from a woman under 30 with multiple sclerosis.

This clonotype has ten or more counts. The chain couples TRBV6-6 to TRBJ1-1; D unresolved. Trimming shortened V by 2 bases and J by 3 bases, and 13 bases separated the two germline ends. The CDR3 loop spans 15 amino acids. Germline-derived CDR1 and CDR2 are MNHNY and SVGAGI (reference sequence). CDR3 protein: CASSYGTEGYTEAFF. CDR3 nucleotide sequence: TGTGCCAGCAGTTACGGTACCGAGGGTTACACTGAAGCTTTCTTT.

This clonotype showed up just a few times. Possible read error: a much larger clone is one base away. The chain carries TRBV12-3 or TRBV12-4 and TRBJ1-2; D is perhaps TRBD1 (5 bases). The ends were cut back, 6 bases at V and 7 bases at J, with 21 bases in the middle. This CDR3 has 15 residues. CDR3 region: CASRDNGTSVRGYTF. CDR3 sequence (DNA): TGTGCCAGCAGGGATAACGGGACGTCGGTTCGTGGCTACACCTTC.

This clonotype has a count of ten or more. The J gene is TRBJ2-5, the V gene TRBV12-3 or TRBV12-4; D not resolved. Trimming took off 6 bases at V and 2 bases at J, with 10 bases between the two ends. CDR3 size: 13 residues. For the CDR3, the DNA is TGTGCCAGCAGCCTACAGATACAAGAGACCCAGTACTTC. Amino acids: CASSLQIQETQYF.

In this sample, this clonotype turned up many times. The chain couples TRBV27 to TRBJ1-1, with 7 bases aligning to TRBD1. The length of the CDR3 is 16 residues. Germline V gene lookup returns CDR1 MNHEY and CDR2 SMNVEV (reference sequence). The V gene end was trimmed by 1 base and the J gene end by 3 bases; junction bases not matched to a gene: 8. The CDR3 reads CASSLLSTGADTEAFF. The CDR3 bases are TGTGCCAGCAGTTTATTGAGCACAGGGGCGGACACTGAAGCTTTCTTT.

This clonotype was seen a few times. This may arise from a read error, as a much more abundant clone is one base away. The rearrangement links TRBV9 to TRBJ2-1; TRBD2 matches 9 bases. Germline V lookup: CDR1 SGDLS, CDR2 YYNGEE. CDR3 length: 12 residues. This CDR3 reads CDSSSSGTGRFF. In DNA, the CDR3 is TGTGACAGCAGCTCTAGCGGGACGGGTCGGTTCTTC.

This clonotype appeared many times. This chain uses TRBV7-2 with TRBJ1-2; D unclear. The CDR3 covers 15 residues. The V gene lost 3 bases and the J gene lost 0 bases, with 11 bases spanning the gap. In germline, CDR1 is SGHTA, CDR2 FQGNSA. The CDR3 sequence is CASSFRELANYGYTF. Here the CDR3 DNA reads TGTGCCAGCAGCTTTAGGGAGTTAGCTAACTATGGCTACACCTTC.

This clonotype was seen many times. The chain joins TRBV9 to TRBJ2-1; no firm D call. This CDR3 spans 16 amino acids. V shed 1 base and J shed 3 bases, with 14 bases lying between them. The germline V gene has CDR1 SGDLS and CDR2 YYNGEE. The CDR3, as DNA: TGTGCCAGCAGCGTAAAAGTCTTTCGAAGCTACAATGAGCAGTTCTTC. Residues: CASSVKVFRSYNEQFF.

The sample holds many counts of this clonotype. The chain uses TRBV12-3 or TRBV12-4 and TRBJ1-3; TRBD1 matches at 7 bases. The CDR3 extends over 12 amino acids. With 5 bases clipped from V and 11 bases from J, the junction kept 6 bases outside the gene matches. Here the CDR3 reads CASSLGTAAIYF. In DNA form, the CDR3 reads TGTGCCAGCAGTCTGGGGACAGCGGCCATATATTTT.

The table lists this clonotype with a count of one. A much larger clone lies a single base off, so this may be a read error. V usage is TRBV7-9 and J usage is TRBJ2-4; D gene uncertain. The CDR3 runs 15 residues. CDR1 and CDR2 from the germline V gene are SEHNR and FQNEAQ (reference sequence). The chain's CDR3 is CANSPSKVAKNIQYF. The CDR3 DNA follows: TGTGCCAACAGCCCTTCCAAAGTAGCCAAAAACATTCAGTACTTC.

This clonotype was seen ten or more times. The chain employs TRBV12-3 or TRBV12-4 and TRBJ2-7, with TRBD1 as a possible D gene (6 bases). V was cut by 3 bases and J by 6 bases, with 9 bases left in between. The CDR3 runs to 12 residues. The CDR3 region has the DNA TGTGCCAGCAGTTTCTCCAGGGGCGAGCAGTACTTC. Translated, it gives CASSFSRGEQYF.

This clonotype appeared many times. The CDR3 bases are TGTGCCAGCAATAGGGGGCCCGCTAATGAAAAACTGTTTTTT. The encoded protein is CASNRGPANEKLFF. V is TRBV6-1 and J is TRBJ1-4, with 7 positions matching TRBD1. J was trimmed by 3 bases and V by 7 bases; bases with no gene match: 5. CDR1 is MNHNS and CDR2 is SASEGT in the germline V gene. The CDR3 totals 14 residues.

This clonotype was seen repeatedly, ten times or more. The chain couples TRBV6-2 or TRBV6-3 to TRBJ1-1; D possibly corresponds to TRBD1 (6 bases). Trimming pared 5 bases from V and 3 bases from J, leaving 10 bases between. Germline V gene sequence: CDR1 MNHEY, CDR2 SVGEGT. The CDR3 totals 13 residues. The CDR3 coding sequence is TGTGCCAGCAGTCGGGGGGCGCACACTGAAGCTTTCTTT. This codes for CASSRGAHTEAFF.

There are many counts of this clonotype. The rearrangement links TRBV6-1 to TRBJ2-3, with 10 bases lining up with TRBD1. Germline trimming cut 5 bases from V and 6 bases from J; bases unmatched to any gene: 8. The CDR3 covers 15 residues. The germline V gene encodes CDR1 MNHNS and CDR2 SASEGT. The CDR3 bases are TGTGCCAGCAGTACCGGGACAGGGGAATCCGATACGCAGTATTTT. This sequence encodes CASSTGTGESDTQYF.

This clonotype was picked up many times. This sequence joins TRBV28 and TRBJ2-5; D is perhaps TRBD1 (6 bases). Trimming pared 5 bases from V and 3 bases from J, leaving 10 bases between. Germline CDR1 is MDHEN and CDR2 is SYDVKM. The CDR3 totals 13 residues. CDR3 residues: CASSEGVEETQYF. CDR3 sequence (DNA): TGTGCCAGCAGTGAGGGGGTGGAAGAGACCCAGTACTTC.